At least ten counts were recorded for the clone carrying this T cell receptor beta chain. It was over 9.5 ml of fresh peripheral blood that supplied the PBMCs. TCR beta CDR3 regions were amplified from RNA transcripts. The primer set for the first-round RT-PCR of the TCR CDR3 was HTBI. Using its own MiXCR run on the multiplex PCR reads, TCRdb lists one record per CDR3 protein. In the table there are about 640,000 distinct CDR3 sequences, roughly 14% of which are singletons. This entry belongs to a study of T cells in Graves' hyperthyroidism and ophthalmopathy. The CDR3 covers 15 residues. The germline V gene has CDR1 DFQATT and CDR2 SNEGSKA (reference sequence). The junction had 9 bases not matched to a gene; V was cut back by 2 bases and J by 9 bases.

The specimen sequenced was blood. The V gene is TRBV20-1, the J gene TRBJ2-1; TRBD2 matches at 11 bases. The clonotype originates from a woman between 50 and 59 years old with Graves' ophthalmopathy. CDR3 coding DNA: TGCAGTGCTAGAAATAGCGGGAGGGCCTACGGTGAGCAGTTCTTC. Encoded protein: CSARNSGRAYGEQFF.